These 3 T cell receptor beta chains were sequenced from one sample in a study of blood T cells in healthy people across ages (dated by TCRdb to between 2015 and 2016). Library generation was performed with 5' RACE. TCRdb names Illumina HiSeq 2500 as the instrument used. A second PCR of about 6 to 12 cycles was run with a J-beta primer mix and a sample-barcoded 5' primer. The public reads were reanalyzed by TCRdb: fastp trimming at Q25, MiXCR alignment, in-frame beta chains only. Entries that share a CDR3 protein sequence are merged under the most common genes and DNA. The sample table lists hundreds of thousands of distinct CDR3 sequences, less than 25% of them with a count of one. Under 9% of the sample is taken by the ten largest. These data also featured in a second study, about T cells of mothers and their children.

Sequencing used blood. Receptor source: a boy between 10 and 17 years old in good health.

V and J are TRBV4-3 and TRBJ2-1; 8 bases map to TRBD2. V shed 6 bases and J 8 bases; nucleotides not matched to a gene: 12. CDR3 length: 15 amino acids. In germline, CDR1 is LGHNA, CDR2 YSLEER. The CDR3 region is CASRLAGTSIDEQFF. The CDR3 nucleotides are TGCGCCAGCAGACTGGCTGGGACTAGTATCGATGAGCAGTTCTTC.

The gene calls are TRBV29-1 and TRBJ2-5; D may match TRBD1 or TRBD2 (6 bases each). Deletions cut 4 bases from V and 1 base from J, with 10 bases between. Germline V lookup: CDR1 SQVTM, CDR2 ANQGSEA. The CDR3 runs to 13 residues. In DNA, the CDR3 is TGCAGCGTTGGGGGGGACATCCAAGAGACCCAGTACTTC. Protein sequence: CSVGGDIQETQYF.

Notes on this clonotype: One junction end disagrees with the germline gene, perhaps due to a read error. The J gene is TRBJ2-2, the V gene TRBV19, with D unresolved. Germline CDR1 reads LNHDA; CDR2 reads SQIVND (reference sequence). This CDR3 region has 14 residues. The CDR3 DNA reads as TGTGCCGGTAGTTCCGGGCCGAACACCGGGGAGCTGTTTTTT. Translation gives CAGSSGPNTGELFF.